The entry below describes one TCR beta chain. Its matching antigen is unknown. The sample belongs to a study of OX40 agonist ivuxolimab in advanced cancers. Study-wide findings and caveats: In a subset of nonresponders, normalized T-cell clonal expansion was also low. Doses of 0.1 to 3.0 mg/kg were accompanied by clonal expansion of CD4+ and CD8+ blood T cells by week 6. On average, a greater number of expanded clones characterised CD8+ T cells relative to CD4+.

Libraries were prepared by immunoSEQ multiplex PCR; TCRdb keeps only in-frame clonotypes and omits some of them. The sample holds approximately 68,000 clones, about 88% seen once. In germline, CDR1 is MNHNS, CDR2 SASEGT. V was pared by 7 bases and J by 5 bases, with 9 bases of the junction left unmatched. The CDR3 has 14 amino acids. The gene calls are TRBV6-1 and TRBJ2-7; TRBD1 aligns across 9 bases. The receptor comes from an adult with an advanced solid tumor such as melanoma, head and neck, liver or kidney cancer. Sequencing used CD4+ or CD8+ T cells sorted from blood, obtained in a trial of the OX40 agonist ivuxolimab. DNA of the CDR3: TGTGCCAGCATTCTACAGGGGGCCGGGGACGAGCAGTACTTC. Its translation: CASILQGAGDEQYF.